Listed here are 13 T cell receptor beta chains from one sample, sequenced in a study of regulatory T cells in long-lasting Graves disease (TCRdb year 2021). Libraries came from multiplex PCR. The instrument was an Illumina HiSeq 4000. CDR3 regions were amplified by Arm-PCR with iRepertoire HTBI primers to construct TCR beta libraries. TCRdb applied fastp at Q25 and MiXCR to the public reads, then kept only in-frame beta chains. Each CDR3 protein appears once, grouped with its most common genes and DNA. The sample table contains roughly 530,000 distinct CDR3 sequences; only one count was recorded for 16% of them. The ten largest account for just under 25% of the sample. Reading the label with the study, this specimen's time point is: newly diagnosed GD, antithyroid drugs for less than 3 months. For both TCR sequencing and RNA sequencing, RNA was extracted from PBMCs in TRIzol. The data also belong to a second study, concerning T cells in Graves' hyperthyroidism and ophthalmopathy.

This material consisted of peripheral blood mononuclear cells (PBMCs), taken at new diagnosis, from a patient treated with antithyroid drugs. Receptors were obtained from a woman aged 40-65 years with Graves disease. Donor details come from another sample of the same person, matched by shared clones.

This clonotype has at least ten counts. V usage is TRBV10-3 and J usage is TRBJ1-2; tentative D call: TRBD1 (5 bases). The V and J ends lost 6 bases and 5 bases respectively, with 25 bases between them. This CDR3 is built from 17 residues. CDR1 ENHRY and CDR2 SYGVKD come from the germline V gene. The CDR3 protein is CAISPRQQASGEYGYTF. The CDR3 DNA reads TGTGCCATCAGCCCCCGCCAACAGGCCTCGGGGGAATATGGCTACACCTTC.

This clonotype was recorded many times. The chain links TRBV7-3 to TRBJ1-4; no clear D. The V and J ends lost 3 bases and 3 bases respectively, with 5 bases between them. Germline V CDR1 and CDR2: SGHTA, FQGTGA. The CDR3 contains 13 residues. The CDR3, as DNA: TGTGCCAGCAGCTTTCGGGCTAATGAAAAACTGTTTTTT. Translation gives CASSFRANEKLFF.

This clonotype was picked up many times. The chain links TRBV20-1 to TRBJ1-1, with a tentative D call TRBD1 (6 bases). V was clipped by 5 bases and J by 2 bases, with 12 bases between them. The germline V gene encodes CDR1 DFQATT and CDR2 SNEGSKA (reference sequence). CDR3 length: 13 residues. DNA for the CDR3: TGCAGTGCTTGGACAGACCGAAACACTGAAGCTTTCTTT. Translating it yields CSAWTDRNTEAFF.

The CDR3 here is CASSQDQGVGNTIYF. The CDR3 nucleotides are TGCGCCAGCAGCCAAGATCAAGGGGTTGGAAACACCATATATTTT. The genes are TRBV4-1 and TRBJ1-3, with D tentatively TRBD1 (5 bases). V lost 0 bases and J 3 bases, leaving 9 bases between the germline ends. Germline V lookup: CDR1 MGHRA, CDR2 YSYEKL. The CDR3 covers 15 residues.

This clonotype came up many times. V usage is TRBV18 and J usage is TRBJ2-1, with D hard to call. Per germline, CDR1 KGHSH and CDR2 LQKENI. V dropped 0 bases and J dropped 7 bases, with 10 bases sitting between them. The CDR3 extends over 14 amino acids. CDR3 region: CASSPPPSRNEQFF. CDR3 nucleotide sequence: TGTGCCAGCTCACCACCCCCTTCCAGGAATGAGCAGTTCTTC.

This clonotype was seen only a few times. With a much larger clone just one base away, this may be a read error. This chain joins TRBV30 and TRBJ1-4, with D possibly being TRBD1 (5 bases). CDR1 and CDR2 from the germline V gene are GTSNPN and SVGIG (reference sequence). This CDR3 is built from 14 residues. V was pared by 4 bases and J by 4 bases, with 13 bases between. This CDR3 is CAWTSGSGNEKLFF. CDR3 nucleotides: TGTGCCTGGACCTCAGGGAGCGGTAATGAAAAACTGTTTTTT.

This clonotype was recorded many times. This chain joins TRBV15 and TRBJ1-2; no reliable D call. Germline V gene sequence: CDR1 LNHNV, CDR2 YYDKDF (reference sequence). With 0 bases removed from V and 7 bases from J, the gap between germline ends came to 15 bases. The CDR3 has 15 residues. In DNA, the CDR3 is TGTGCCACCAGCAGAGATCCGTTCGGGGAGAGTGGCTACACCTTC. Translated: CATSRDPFGESGYTF.

The chain couples TRBV4-1 to TRBJ1-5, with D maybe TRBD1 (5 bases). CDR3 length: 16 residues. V was shortened by 0 bases and J by 5 bases, with 14 bases between the two germline ends. CDR1 MGHRA and CDR2 YSYEKL come from the germline V gene. In nucleotides, the CDR3 is TGCGCCAGCAGCCAAGACGGGGCAGGACTTTATCAGCCCCAGCATTTT. Translated, it gives CASSQDGAGLYQPQHF.

This clonotype was seen repeatedly, ten times or more. V usage is TRBV5-1 and J usage is TRBJ2-1, with D uncertain. This CDR3 spans 14 amino acids. Deletions cut 7 bases from V and 0 bases from J, with 11 bases between. Germline V gene sequence: CDR1 SGHRS, CDR2 YFSETQ. The CDR3, as DNA: TGCGCCAGCGCCGGGCCTCCCTCCTACAATGAGCAGTTCTTC. This gives the protein CASAGPPSYNEQFF. The variable domain in full, with the rest retrieved from reference TRBV5-1 and TRBJ2-1, is KAGVTQTPRYLIKTRGQQVTLSCSPISGHRSVSWYQQTPGQGLQFLFEYFSETQRNKGNFPGRFSGRQFSNSRSEMNVSTLELGDSALYLCASAGPPSYNEQFFGPGTRLTVL.

This clonotype was seen many times. The chain uses TRBV13 and TRBJ2-3; no clear D gene. Germline V gene sequence: CDR1 PRHDT, CDR2 FYEKMQ (reference sequence). The V and J ends lost 2 bases and 6 bases respectively, with 15 bases between them. The CDR3 extends over 15 amino acids. The CDR3 spells CASSLRVAPPDTQYF. CDR3 nucleotides: TGTGCCAGCAGCTTAAGGGTAGCCCCCCCGGATACGCAGTATTTT.

The table lists this clonotype with many counts. DNA for the CDR3: TGTGCCAGCAGATTAAGGATGGAGACTGGTGAAAAACTGTTTTTT. This gives the protein CASRLRMETGEKLFF. The J gene is TRBJ1-4, the V gene TRBV2; D is unclear. The CDR3 totals 15 residues. CDR1 and CDR2 from the germline V gene are SNHLY and FYNNEI. Trimming left V 6 bases short and J 7 bases short, with 18 bases between.

This clonotype was observed many times. The V gene is TRBV5-1, the J gene TRBJ2-2, with no clear D. CDR1 SGHRS and CDR2 YFSETQ come from the germline V gene. Trimming cost V 1 base and J 6 bases, with 7 bases left between them. The CDR3 totals 13 residues. CDR3 amino acids: CASSLRAPGELFF. In DNA form, the CDR3 reads TGCGCCAGCAGCTTGCGAGCCCCCGGGGAGCTGTTTTTT.

This clonotype was seen at least ten times. The CDR3 spells CASRGSGGPREQYF. CDR3 DNA: TGTGCCAGCAGGGGTAGCGGGGGGCCACGGGAGCAGTACTTC. The rearrangement links TRBV11-2 to TRBJ2-7; 10 positions agree with TRBD2. The CDR3 sequence is 14 residues long. V lost 6 bases and J lost 7; bases outside the gene matches: 9. Germline V gene lookup returns CDR1 SGHAT and CDR2 FQNNGV.